This T cell receptor beta chain stems from a study of blood T cell repertoires in COVID-19. Per germline, CDR1 SGDLS and CDR2 YYNGEE. Trimming shortened V by 0 bases and J by 2 bases, and 11 bases separated the two germline ends. The CDR3 totals 15 residues. Sequenced by immunoSEQ multiplex PCR; TCRdb stores in-frame clones only, minus some. The top ten hold 5.1% of the sample, which has roughly 240,000 clones, 65% to 90% seen once. The chain employs TRBV9 and TRBJ1-2; D is uncertain. The TCR comes from a man aged 50 to 60 with COVID-19, enrolled during active disease. Material for sequencing was peripheral blood. The CDR3 reads CASSVGWATNYGYTF. The CDR3 DNA is TGTGCCAGCAGCGTAGGATGGGCTACAAACTATGGCTACACCTTC. Full variable domain (remainder filled in from reference TRBV9 and TRBJ1-2): DSGVTQTPKHLITATGQRVTLRCSPRSGDLSVYWYQQSLDQGLQFLIQYYNGEERAKGNILERFSAQQFPDLHSELNLSSLELGDSALYFCASSVGWATNYGYTFGSGTRLTVV.